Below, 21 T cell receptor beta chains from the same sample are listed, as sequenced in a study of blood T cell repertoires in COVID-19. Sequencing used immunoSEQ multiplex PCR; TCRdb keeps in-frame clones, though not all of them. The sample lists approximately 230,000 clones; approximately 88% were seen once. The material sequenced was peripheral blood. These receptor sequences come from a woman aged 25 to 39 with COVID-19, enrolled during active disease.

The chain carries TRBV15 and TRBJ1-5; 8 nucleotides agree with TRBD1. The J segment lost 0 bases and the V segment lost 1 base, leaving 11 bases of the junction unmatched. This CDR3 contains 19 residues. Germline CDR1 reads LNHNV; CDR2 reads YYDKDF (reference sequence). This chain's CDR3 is CATSRVSRTGLYSNQPQHF. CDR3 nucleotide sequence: TGTGCCACCAGCAGAGTGAGCAGGACAGGGCTTTATAGCAATCAGCCCCAGCATTTT.

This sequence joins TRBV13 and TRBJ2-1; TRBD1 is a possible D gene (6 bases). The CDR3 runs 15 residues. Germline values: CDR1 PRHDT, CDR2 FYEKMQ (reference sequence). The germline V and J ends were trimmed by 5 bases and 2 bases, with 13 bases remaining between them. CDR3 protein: CASSPGQKAYNEQFF. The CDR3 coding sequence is TGTGCCAGCAGCCCTGGACAGAAAGCCTACAATGAGCAGTTCTTC.

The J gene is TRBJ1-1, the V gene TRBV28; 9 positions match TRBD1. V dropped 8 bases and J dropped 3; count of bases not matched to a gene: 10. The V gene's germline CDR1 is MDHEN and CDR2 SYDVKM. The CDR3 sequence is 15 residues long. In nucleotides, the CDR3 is TGTGCCAGCCGAACAGGGGGCGAGGGTGACACTGAAGCTTTCTTT. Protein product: CASRTGGEGDTEAFF.

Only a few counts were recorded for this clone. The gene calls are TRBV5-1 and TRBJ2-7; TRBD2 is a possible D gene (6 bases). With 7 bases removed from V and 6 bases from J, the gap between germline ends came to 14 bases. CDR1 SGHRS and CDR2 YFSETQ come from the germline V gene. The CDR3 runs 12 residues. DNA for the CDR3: TGCGCCAGCCAATCCCAGGGAGGCGAGCAGTACTTC. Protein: CASQSQGGEQYF.

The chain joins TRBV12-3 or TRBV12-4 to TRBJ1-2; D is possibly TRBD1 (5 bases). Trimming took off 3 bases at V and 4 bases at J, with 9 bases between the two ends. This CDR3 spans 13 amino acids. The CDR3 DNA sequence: TGTGCCAGCAGTTTGAGACAGAGCTATGGCTACACCTTC. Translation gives CASSLRQSYGYTF.

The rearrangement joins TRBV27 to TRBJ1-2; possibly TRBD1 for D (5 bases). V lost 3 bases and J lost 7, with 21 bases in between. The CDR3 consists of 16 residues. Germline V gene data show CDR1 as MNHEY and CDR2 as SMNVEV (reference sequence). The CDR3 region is CASSFFPGQGIGGYTF. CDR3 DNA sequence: TGTGCCAGCAGTTTTTTCCCGGGCCAGGGCATCGGTGGCTACACCTTC.

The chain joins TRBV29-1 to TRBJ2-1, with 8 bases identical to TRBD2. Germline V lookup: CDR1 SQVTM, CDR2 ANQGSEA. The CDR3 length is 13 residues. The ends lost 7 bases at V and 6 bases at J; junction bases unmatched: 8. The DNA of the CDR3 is TGCAGCGGAGCGGGAGATCCCGCCAATGAGCAGTTCTTC. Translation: CSGAGDPANEQFF.

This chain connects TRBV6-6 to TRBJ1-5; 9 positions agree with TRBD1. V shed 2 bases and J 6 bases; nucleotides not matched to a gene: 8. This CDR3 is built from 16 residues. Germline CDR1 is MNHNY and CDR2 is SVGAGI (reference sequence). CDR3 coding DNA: TGTGCCAGCAGTTACGTCGGGACAGGGTCTCGTCAGCCCCAGCATTTT. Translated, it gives CASSYVGTGSRQPQHF.

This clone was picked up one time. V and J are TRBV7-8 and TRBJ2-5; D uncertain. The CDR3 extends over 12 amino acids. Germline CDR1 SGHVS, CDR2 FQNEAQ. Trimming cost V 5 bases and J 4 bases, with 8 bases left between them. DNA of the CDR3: TGTGCCAGCAGCCCAATCAGAGAGACCCAGTACTTC. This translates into CASSPIRETQYF.

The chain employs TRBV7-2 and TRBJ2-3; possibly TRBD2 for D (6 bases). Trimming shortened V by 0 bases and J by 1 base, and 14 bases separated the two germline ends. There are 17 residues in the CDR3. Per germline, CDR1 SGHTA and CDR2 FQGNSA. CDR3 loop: CASSLAGGPPRTDTQYF. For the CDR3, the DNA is TGTGCCAGCAGCTTAGCGGGAGGCCCCCCTCGCACAGATACGCAGTATTTT.

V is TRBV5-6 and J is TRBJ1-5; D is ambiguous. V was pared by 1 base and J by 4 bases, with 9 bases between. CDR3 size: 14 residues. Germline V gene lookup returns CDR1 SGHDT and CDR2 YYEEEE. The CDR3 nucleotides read TGTGCCAGCAGCTTGTTCCGAGCTAATCAGCCCCAGCATTTT. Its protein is CASSLFRANQPQHF.

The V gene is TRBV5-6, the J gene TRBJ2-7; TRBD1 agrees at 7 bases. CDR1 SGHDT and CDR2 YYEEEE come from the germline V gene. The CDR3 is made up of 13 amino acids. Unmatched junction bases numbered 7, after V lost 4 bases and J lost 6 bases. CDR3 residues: CASSVPTGLEQYF. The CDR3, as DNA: TGTGCCAGCAGCGTCCCGACAGGGCTCGAGCAGTACTTC.

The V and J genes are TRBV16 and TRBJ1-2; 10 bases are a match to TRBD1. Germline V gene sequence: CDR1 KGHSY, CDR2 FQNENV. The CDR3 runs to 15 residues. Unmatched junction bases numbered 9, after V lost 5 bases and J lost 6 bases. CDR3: CASSYAGTGVNGYTF. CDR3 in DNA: TGTGCCAGCAGCTATGCCGGGACAGGGGTGAATGGCTACACCTTC. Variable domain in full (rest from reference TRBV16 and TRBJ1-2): GEEVAQTPKHLVRGEGQKAKLYCAPIKGHSYVFWYQQVLKNEFKFLISFQNENVFDETGMPKERFSAKCLPNSPCSLEIQATKLEDSAVYFCASSYAGTGVNGYTFGSGTRLTVV.

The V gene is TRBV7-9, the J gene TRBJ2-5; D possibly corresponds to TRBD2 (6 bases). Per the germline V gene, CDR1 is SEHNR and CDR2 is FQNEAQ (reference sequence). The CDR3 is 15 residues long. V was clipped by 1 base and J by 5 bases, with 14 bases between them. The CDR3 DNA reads TGTGCCAGCAGCTTAGTCGGTAGCGGTGGGGAGACCCAGTACTTC. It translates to CASSLVGSGGETQYF.

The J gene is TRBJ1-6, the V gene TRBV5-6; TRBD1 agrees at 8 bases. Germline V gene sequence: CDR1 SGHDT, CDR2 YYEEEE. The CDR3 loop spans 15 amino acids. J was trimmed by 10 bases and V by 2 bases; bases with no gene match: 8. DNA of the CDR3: TGTGCCAGCAGCTTTGCGGACAGGGAGTCCTCACCCCTCCACTTT. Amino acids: CASSFADRESSPLHF.

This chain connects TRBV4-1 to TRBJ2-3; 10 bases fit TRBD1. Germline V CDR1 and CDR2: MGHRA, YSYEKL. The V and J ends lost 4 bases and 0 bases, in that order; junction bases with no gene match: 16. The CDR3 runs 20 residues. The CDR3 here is CASSPAGTGALWSSTDTQYF. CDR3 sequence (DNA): TGCGCCAGCAGCCCCGCCGGGACAGGGGCACTATGGTCTAGCACAGATACGCAGTATTTT.

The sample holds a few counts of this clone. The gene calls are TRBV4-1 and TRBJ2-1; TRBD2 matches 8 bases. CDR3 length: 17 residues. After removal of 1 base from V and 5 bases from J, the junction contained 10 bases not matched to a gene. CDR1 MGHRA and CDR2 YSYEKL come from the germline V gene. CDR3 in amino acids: CASSQAPLERGHNEQFF. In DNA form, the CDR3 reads TGCGCCAGCAGCCAAGCCCCGCTGGAGCGGGGGCACAATGAGCAGTTCTTC.

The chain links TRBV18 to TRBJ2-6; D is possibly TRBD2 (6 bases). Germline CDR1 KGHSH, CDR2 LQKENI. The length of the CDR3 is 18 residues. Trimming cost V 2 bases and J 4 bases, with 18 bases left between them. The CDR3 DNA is TGTGCCAGCTCACCAGACGGGGGTACGGTCTCCGGGGCCAACGTCCTGACTTTC. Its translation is CASSPDGGTVSGANVLTF.

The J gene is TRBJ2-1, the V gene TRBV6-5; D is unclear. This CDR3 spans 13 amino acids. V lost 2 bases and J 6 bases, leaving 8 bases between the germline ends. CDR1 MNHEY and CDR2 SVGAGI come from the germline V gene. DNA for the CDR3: TGTGCCAGCAGTTACGGGCCCTCCAATGAGCAGTTCTTC. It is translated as CASSYGPSNEQFF.

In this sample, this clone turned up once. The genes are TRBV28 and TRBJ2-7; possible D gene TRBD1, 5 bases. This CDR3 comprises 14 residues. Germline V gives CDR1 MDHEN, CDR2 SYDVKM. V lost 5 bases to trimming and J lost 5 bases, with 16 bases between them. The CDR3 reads CASSQGTGADEQYF. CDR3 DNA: TGTGCCAGCAGTCAGGGTACGGGCGCTGACGAGCAGTACTTC. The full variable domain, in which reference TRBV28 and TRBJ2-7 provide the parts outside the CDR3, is DVKVTQSSRYLVKRTGEKVFLECVQDMDHENMFWYRQDPGLGLRLIYFSYDVKMKEKGDIPEGYSVSREKKERFSLILESASTNQTSMYLCASSQGTGADEQYFGPGTRLTVT.

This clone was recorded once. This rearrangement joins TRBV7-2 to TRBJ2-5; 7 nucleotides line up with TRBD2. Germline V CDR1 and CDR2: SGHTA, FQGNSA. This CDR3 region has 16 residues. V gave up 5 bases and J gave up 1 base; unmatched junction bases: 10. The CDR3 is CASSDIQRDIQETQYF. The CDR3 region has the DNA TGTGCCAGCAGCGACATCCAGCGGGATATCCAAGAGACCCAGTACTTC.